The 31 T cell receptor beta chains in this list originate from one sample, sequenced in a study of T cells in women clearing cervical HPV infection. Produced via immunoSEQ multiplex PCR; TCRdb's table is partial and in-frame only. The sample yields more than 10,000 clones, of which the top ten take up roughly a tenth. Input material: blood buffy coat. The receptors shown here come from a woman aged 18 to 75 with a cervical HPV16 infection that either progressed to CIN3+ or cleared (not recorded which).

Note on this clone: The CDR3 end falls 3 residues outside the read, so it is completed with the germline J gene. The chain uses TRBV13 and TRBJ2-1; D is undetermined. Trimming left V 1 base short and J 4 bases short, with 14 bases between. Germline CDR1 is PRHDT and CDR2 is FYEKMQ (reference sequence). The CDR3 covers 16 residues. Incomplete CDR3 DNA: TGTGCCAGCAGCTTAGAAGGCGGCCGGTCATACAATGAG. This encodes CASSLEGGRSYNE. The complete CDR3 protein is CASSLEGGRSYNEQFF.

The covered CDR3 bases are TGTGCCAGTAGTATAGGAGTGGTACAAACAGATACG. This encodes CASSIGVVQTDT. The whole CDR3 is CASSIGVVQTDTQYF. The chain recombines TRBV19 with TRBJ2-3; D is ambiguous. Sequencing ends 3 residues short of the CDR3 end; the germline J gene provides the rest. The CDR3 contains 15 residues. In germline, CDR1 is LNHDA, CDR2 SQIVND (reference sequence). Trimming cost V 1 base and J 3 bases, with 11 bases left between them.

This clone is identified as medium-sized from frequency. The sequence runs out 3 residues before the end of the CDR3; the remainder is reconstructed from the germline J gene. This chain links TRBV7-8 with TRBJ1-6, with 10 bases identical to TRBD1. After removal of 4 bases from V and 9 bases from J, the junction contained 3 bases not matched to a gene. The CDR3 has 14 amino acids. Per germline, CDR1 SGHVS and CDR2 FQNEAQ. The CDR3 DNA, read in part, is TGTGCCAGCAGCTCATGGACAGGGGGTTCACCC. Translated, it gives CASSSWTGGSP. The entire CDR3 reads CASSSWTGGSPLHF.

Comments on this clone: The CDR3 end lies 3 residues beyond the end of the read and is filled in from the germline J gene. This chain joins TRBV2 and TRBJ1-6; D unclear. Per the germline V gene, CDR1 is SNHLY and CDR2 is FYNNEI. This CDR3 spans 15 amino acids. Trimming pared 4 bases from V and 5 bases from J, leaving 12 bases between. CDR3 residues: CASSARQPNNSPLHF. The part of the CDR3 DNA that was read is TGTGCCAGCAGTGCGCGACAACCAAATAATTCACCC.

Note on this clone: Read coverage stops 3 residues before the CDR3 terminus; the germline J gene supplies the remainder. The chain has TRBV5-1 and TRBJ2-5; 8 bases align to TRBD1. V lost 5 bases, J lost 5 bases, and 11 bases stayed unmatched. CDR3 length: 15 residues. Germline V gene sequence: CDR1 SGHRS, CDR2 YFSETQ. Incomplete CDR3 DNA: TGCGCCAGCAGGCCCTCCAGGGGGCGCGGGGAGACC. Translation: CASRPSRGRGET. The full CDR3 is CASRPSRGRGETQYF.

CDR3 DNA, as far as it was read: TGCGCCAGCAGCCAACTGACAGGGGGTAATCAGCCC. Translated, it gives CASSQLTGGNQP. The entire CDR3 sequence reads CASSQLTGGNQPQHF. The rearrangement links TRBV4-1 to TRBJ1-5; 9 nucleotides agree with TRBD1. Sequencing ends 3 residues short of the CDR3 end; the germline J gene provides the rest. The V gene's germline CDR1 is MGHRA and CDR2 YSYEKL. V lost 2 bases and J lost 4; bases outside the gene matches: 3. The CDR3 contains 15 residues.

Comment on this clone: From the germline J gene comes the end of the CDR3, since the read stops 3 residues before it. The V gene is TRBV7-8, the J gene TRBJ1-2; D not resolved. The CDR3 spans 16 residues. Germline CDR1 is SGHVS and CDR2 is FQNEAQ. The part of the CDR3 DNA that was read is TGTGCCAGCAGCTTAGGGGCAGGCTCGAGCTCCTACGAC. It yields the protein CASSLGAGSSSYD. Given in full, the CDR3 is CASSLGAGSSSYDYTF.

A word on this clone: Read coverage stops 3 residues before the CDR3 terminus; the germline J gene supplies the remainder. The chain joins TRBV11-2 to TRBJ2-3; D uncertain. Germline loops: CDR1 SGHAT, CDR2 FQNNGV. The CDR3 is 12 residues long. Between the trimmed V and J ends, which lost 0 bases and 6 bases, there was a span of 4 bases. The chain's CDR3 is CASSLDIDTQYF. CDR3 bases read: TGTGCCAGCAGCTTAGATATTGATACG.

Frequency places this clone as medium-sized (0.01 to 0.1%). The sequence runs out 3 residues before the end of the CDR3; the remainder is reconstructed from the germline J gene. The chain uses TRBV4-2 and TRBJ1-2, with D unresolved. Germline-derived CDR1 and CDR2 are LGHNA and YNFKEQ. Trimming removed 4 bases at V and 2 bases at J, with 29 bases between. This CDR3 is 20 amino acids long. CDR3: CASSPVLTYSDSSKNYGYTF. Incomplete CDR3 DNA: TGTGCCAGCAGCCCCGTCCTTACCTACTCAGACTCATCGAAGAACTATGGC.

The DNA read from the CDR3 is TGTGCCAGCAGTGTGTCCCTAGCTCAGGATACG. This codes for CASSVSLAQDT. The whole CDR3 reads CASSVSLAQDTQYF. J is TRBJ2-3 and V is TRBV2; possible D gene TRBD2, 5 bases. The CDR3 is cut off 3 residues early in the read; its end comes from the germline J gene. This CDR3 contains 14 residues. CDR1 and CDR2 from the germline V gene are SNHLY and FYNNEI. Trimming removed 4 bases from V and 6 bases from J, with 14 bases in between.

Remarks on this clone: The read terminates 3 residues ahead of where the CDR3 ends, so the germline J gene completes it. The chain couples TRBV5-1 to TRBJ1-2; a possible D gene is TRBD1 (6 bases). The CDR3 contains 14 residues. Trimming pared 4 bases from V and 4 bases from J, leaving 14 bases between. CDR1 and CDR2 (germline): SGHRS, YFSETQ. CDR3 bases read: TGCGCCAGCAGCCGGACAGCCGATGCCTATGGC. The encoded protein is CASSRTADAYG. The CDR3 reads in full as CASSRTADAYGYTF.

For this clone: Read coverage stops 3 residues before the CDR3 terminus; the germline J gene supplies the remainder. The chain employs TRBV10-3 and TRBJ1-2, with 9 bases matching TRBD1. Losses at the gene ends were 5 bases for V and 6 bases for J; bases not matched to a gene: 7. From germline, CDR1 is ENHRY and CDR2 SYGVKD. This CDR3 is 14 amino acids long. CDR3 residues: CAISYTGGVDGYTF. CDR3 DNA, as far as it was read: TGTGCCATCAGTTATACAGGGGGCGTCGATGGC.

A remark on this clone: The CDR3 end is not reached by the read, which stops 3 residues before it; the germline J gene fills it in. The genes are TRBV29-1 and TRBJ1-2; 7 nucleotides line up with TRBD1. The CDR3 spans 16 residues. Germline CDR1 reads SQVTM; CDR2 reads ANQGSEA. V lost 3 bases to trimming and J lost 1 base; unmatched junction nucleotides: 11. The CDR3: CSVDETGSVLNYGYTF. Partial CDR3 DNA: TGCAGCGTTGACGAGACAGGGAGCGTTCTTAACTATGGC.

Concerning this clone: The read terminates 3 residues ahead of where the CDR3 ends, so the germline J gene completes it. J is TRBJ2-3 and V is TRBV5-1; tentative D call: TRBD1 (5 bases). The V end lost 0 bases, the J end lost 4 bases, and 9 bases lay between the germline ends. Germline assignment: CDR1 SGHRS and CDR2 YFSETQ. This CDR3 region has 14 residues. CDR3 amino acids: CASSLGGAPDTQYF. The covered CDR3 bases are TGCGCCAGCAGCTTGGGGGGCGCTCCAGATACG.

This clone is identified as medium-sized from frequency. With the read ending 3 residues before the CDR3 end, the germline J gene is used to fill in that end. This sequence joins TRBV6-2 or TRBV6-3 and TRBJ2-3; perhaps TRBD2 as D (6 bases). Trimming left V 5 bases short and J 3 bases short, with 9 bases between. This CDR3 is built from 13 residues. The germline CDR1 and CDR2 sequences are MNHEY and SVGEGT. The covered CDR3 bases are TGTGCCAGCAGTCGCGGGGAAACAGATACG. Amino acids: CASSRGETDT. The whole CDR3 protein is CASSRGETDTQYF.

As to this clone: The CDR3 is cut off 3 residues early in the read; its end comes from the germline J gene. V gene TRBV7-7 combines with J gene TRBJ2-3; 11 bases match TRBD2. The CDR3 has 16 amino acids. Germline values: CDR1 SSHAT, CDR2 FNYEAQ (reference sequence). The covered CDR3 bases are TGTGCCAGCAGCCCCCTGTACTCTAGCGGGGGGCCAACG. Its protein is CASSPLYSSGGPT. The CDR3 reads in full as CASSPLYSSGGPTQYF.

Turning to this clone: Coverage ceases 3 residues before the CDR3 finishes, and the germline J gene fills in the end. The chain uses TRBV7-9 and TRBJ2-1; 11 bases agree with TRBD2. J lost 8 bases, V lost 5 bases, and 8 bases had no gene match. Germline values: CDR1 SEHNR, CDR2 FQNEAQ (reference sequence). The CDR3 sequence is 15 residues long. CDR3 amino acids: CASSPFSGGVYEQFF. The sequenced part of the CDR3 DNA is TGTGCCAGCAGCCCCTTTAGCGGGGGGGTCTATGAG.

Comments on this clone: The read finishes 3 residues shy of the CDR3 end, and the germline J gene is used to complete it. V is TRBV7-6 and J is TRBJ2-3; 14 bases align to TRBD2. Germline CDR1 SGHVS, CDR2 FNYEAQ. J lost 3 bases, V lost 0 bases, and 5 bases had no gene match. The CDR3 runs to 18 residues. The CDR3 DNA, read in part, is TGTGCCAGCAGCTTAGCTTCGACTAGCGGGGGGGGAACAGATACG. It translates to CASSLASTSGGGTDT. In full, the CDR3 is CASSLASTSGGGTDTQYF.

CDR3 DNA (partial): TGTGCCAGCAGCGAGCAGGAAGAGACC. Translating gives CASSEQEET. The CDR3 in full is CASSEQEETQYF. V gene TRBV7-9 combines with J gene TRBJ2-5; D is ambiguous. The CDR3 extends 3 residues past the end of the read, so its final part is completed from the germline J gene. The CDR3 extends over 12 amino acids. Germline CDR1 is SEHNR and CDR2 is FQNEAQ (reference sequence). V lost 5 bases to trimming and J lost 3 bases, with 7 bases between them.

As to this clone: With the read ending 3 residues before the CDR3 end, the germline J gene is used to fill in that end. The rearrangement links TRBV7-6 to TRBJ1-2, with 9 positions matching TRBD1. Germline values: CDR1 SGHVS, CDR2 FNYEAQ. There are 15 residues in the CDR3. The part of the CDR3 DNA that was read is TGTGCCAGCAGCTTAACTCCGACAGGGGGTAATGAC. This translates into CASSLTPTGGND. The whole CDR3 protein is CASSLTPTGGNDYTF.

As regards this clone: The sequence runs out 3 residues before the end of the CDR3; the remainder is reconstructed from the germline J gene. This chain links TRBV30 with TRBJ1-2, with 8 bases lining up with TRBD1. The CDR3 spans 14 residues. From germline, CDR1 is GTSNPN and CDR2 SVGIG (reference sequence). V gave up 3 bases and J gave up 2 bases; unmatched junction bases: 5. The part of the CDR3 DNA that was read is TGTGCCTGGAGCTCCAGGGGGCGAAACTATGGC. It encodes CAWSSRGRNYG. The complete CDR3 protein is CAWSSRGRNYGYTF.

According to its frequency, this clone is medium-sized. The read terminates 3 residues ahead of where the CDR3 ends, so the germline J gene completes it. The chain carries TRBV7-8 and TRBJ1-2; TRBD1 matches at 7 bases. In germline, CDR1 is SGHVS, CDR2 FQNEAQ. The junction had 3 bases not matched to a gene; V was cut back by 2 bases and J by 6 bases. The CDR3 has 13 amino acids. The CDR3 loop reads CASSLTGVNGYTF. The sequenced part of the CDR3 DNA is TGTGCCAGCAGCTTAACAGGGGTGAATGGC.

Comments on this clone: The read terminates 3 residues before the CDR3 end, so the remaining end is supplied by the germline J gene. The chain links TRBV30 to TRBJ2-1; 9 bases are a match to TRBD2. Germline CDR1 and CDR2: GTSNPN and SVGIG (reference sequence). This CDR3 has 16 residues. Trimming removed 2 bases from V and 8 bases from J; junction bases left unmatched: 13. Here the CDR3 reads CAWSSEASGVLDEQFF. The DNA read from the CDR3 is TGTGCCTGGAGTTCTGAGGCTAGCGGGGTTCTCGATGAG.

Of note for this clone: Sequencing ends 3 residues short of the CDR3 end; the germline J gene provides the rest. This chain joins TRBV7-2 and TRBJ2-3; tentatively, D is TRBD2 (5 bases). The CDR3 length is 13 residues. Germline V gene sequence: CDR1 SGHTA, CDR2 FQGNSA. Trimming left V 2 bases short and J 5 bases short, with 8 bases between. Partial CDR3 DNA: TGTGCCAGCAGCTTATACAGCGGAGATACG. Amino acid sequence: CASSLYSGDT. The complete CDR3 protein is CASSLYSGDTQYF.

A word on this clone: The CDR3 end is not reached by the read, which stops 3 residues before it; the germline J gene fills it in. The rearrangement links TRBV20-1 to TRBJ2-7; D may be TRBD1 (6 bases). From germline, CDR1 is DFQATT and CDR2 SNEGSKA (reference sequence). The CDR3 contains 16 residues. V was trimmed by 5 bases and J by 2 bases, leaving 22 bases between them. The sequenced CDR3 bases are TGCAGTGCTTCTCAAATCGCCGGGACACCCCCCTACGAG. This sequence encodes CSASQIAGTPPYE. The CDR3 as a whole reads CSASQIAGTPPYEQYF.

About this clone itself: The missing CDR3 end, 3 residues past where the read stops, is filled in from the germline J gene. This chain joins TRBV11-2 and TRBJ1-1; D might be TRBD1 (5 bases). The V end lost 1 base, the J end lost 7 bases, and 16 bases lay between the germline ends. The germline V gene encodes CDR1 SGHAT and CDR2 FQNNGV. The CDR3 has 15 residues. CDR3 bases read: TGTGCCAGCAGCTTAGGCGCGACAGAGAGCTTTGAA. The encoded protein is CASSLGATESFE. The full CDR3 sequence reads CASSLGATESFEAFF.

Regarding this clone: The missing CDR3 end, 3 residues past where the read stops, is filled in from the germline J gene. The chain uses TRBV18 and TRBJ1-4; D perhaps matches TRBD1 (6 bases). CDR1 KGHSH and CDR2 LQKENI come from the germline V gene. V was clipped by 6 bases and J by 0 bases, with 14 bases between them. The CDR3 contains 16 residues. The CDR3 loop reads CASSPRGLTTNEKLFF. CDR3 DNA, as far as it was read: TGTGCCAGCTCCCCCAGGGGCCTGACAACTAATGAAAAA.

As to this clone: The CDR3 is cut off 3 residues early in the read; its end comes from the germline J gene. The chain combines TRBV15 with TRBJ2-5; 10 bases agree with TRBD2. The CDR3 loop spans 16 amino acids. CDR1 is LNHNV and CDR2 is YYDKDF in the germline V gene (reference sequence). V lost 0 bases to trimming and J lost 5 bases; unmatched junction nucleotides: 6. The CDR3 bases that were read are TGTGCCACCAGCAGAGAACCCACTAGCGGGACGGAGACC. This encodes CATSREPTSGTET. The full CDR3 is CATSREPTSGTETQYF.

Partial CDR3 DNA: TGCGCCAGCAGCGATCGGGGTAACACCGGGGAG. It translates to CASSDRGNTGE. The CDR3 in its entirety is CASSDRGNTGELFF. V is TRBV4-1 and J is TRBJ2-2; tentatively, D is TRBD2 (5 bases). Read coverage stops 3 residues before the CDR3 terminus; the germline J gene supplies the remainder. Trimming cost V 5 bases and J 2 bases, with 9 bases left between them. Germline assignment: CDR1 MGHRA and CDR2 YSYEKL. The CDR3 extends over 14 amino acids.

A remark on this clone: The read halts 3 residues ahead of the CDR3 end, with the missing end drawn from the germline J gene. This chain joins TRBV6-4 and TRBJ2-3; possible D gene TRBD1, 6 bases. The germline gives CDR1 MRHNA, CDR2 SNTAGT. The length of the CDR3 is 14 residues. The CDR3 loop reads CASSEQGSNQPQYF. The part of the CDR3 DNA that was read is TGTGCCAGCAGTGAACAGGGAAGCAATCAGCCG.

As regards this clone: The CDR3 end lies 3 residues beyond the end of the read and is filled in from the germline J gene. The chain recombines TRBV6-2 or TRBV6-3 with TRBJ2-7, with TRBD2 matching over 10 bases. The CDR3 is made up of 13 amino acids. V shed 11 bases and J 2 bases; nucleotides not matched to a gene: 6. From germline, CDR1 is MNHEY and CDR2 SVGEGT. Incomplete CDR3 DNA: TGTGCCTCAACTAGCGGGGCAGCCTACGAG. It codes for CASTSGAAYE. The whole CDR3 sequence is CASTSGAAYEQYF.